This T cell receptor (beta chain) was captured in a study of blood T cell repertoires in COVID-19. Looking at the study overall: Italy, Spain and the United States were the sources of the convalescent and acute COVID-19 samples. T cells, B-cell-depleted T cells, or PBMCs provided the cDNA or gDNA that served as material.

In the original workflow: Estimation of nucleated cell counts relied on the amplification of reference gene primers. Profiled with immunoSEQ multiplex PCR; TCRdb holds only in-frame clones, not every one. D and trimming were read from the DNA, whereas the V and J calls and clone size are those reported in that table. The table lists 52,000 or so clones, roughly nine tenths of them singletons. The CDR3 totals 20 residues. CDR1 and CDR2 from the germline V gene are KGHDR and SFDVKD. The V and J ends lost 2 bases and 9 bases, in that order; junction bases with no gene match: 18. The specimen was peripheral blood. The TCR comes from a woman in her seventies with active COVID-19. The chain recombines TRBV24-1 with TRBJ2-1; TRBD2 matches 13 bases. CDR3 residues: CATSDWPGTSGKGGAIEQFF. CDR3 nucleotide sequence: TGTGCCACCAGTGATTGGCCCGGGACTAGCGGGAAAGGGGGAGCGATTGAGCAGTTCTTC.